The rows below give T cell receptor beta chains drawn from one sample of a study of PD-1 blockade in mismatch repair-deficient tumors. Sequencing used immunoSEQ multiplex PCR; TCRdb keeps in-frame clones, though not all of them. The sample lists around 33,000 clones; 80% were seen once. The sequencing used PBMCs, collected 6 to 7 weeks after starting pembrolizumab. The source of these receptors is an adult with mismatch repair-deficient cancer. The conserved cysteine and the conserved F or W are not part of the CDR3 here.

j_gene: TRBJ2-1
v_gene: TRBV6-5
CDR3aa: ASRTDRGAYNEQF

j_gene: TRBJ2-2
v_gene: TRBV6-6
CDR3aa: ASSPTGVTGELF

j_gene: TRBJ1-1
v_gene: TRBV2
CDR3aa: ASILRRDGTEAF

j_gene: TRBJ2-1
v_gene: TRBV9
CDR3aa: ASSRTSGWNEQF

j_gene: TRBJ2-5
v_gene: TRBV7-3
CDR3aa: ASSLQTGEQETQY

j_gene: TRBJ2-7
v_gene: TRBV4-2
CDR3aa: ASSQVETRSEQY

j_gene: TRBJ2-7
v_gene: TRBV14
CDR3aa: ASSRNLGGLAGYEQY

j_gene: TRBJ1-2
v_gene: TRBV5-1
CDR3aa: ASSREPPNYGYT

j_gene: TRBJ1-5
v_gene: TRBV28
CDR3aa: ASRKGTFGNQPQH

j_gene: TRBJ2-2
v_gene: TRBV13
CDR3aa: ASSLDGGANTGELF

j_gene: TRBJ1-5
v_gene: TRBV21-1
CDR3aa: ASSTRDDNQPQH

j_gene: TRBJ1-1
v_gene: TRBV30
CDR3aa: AWRGHLPNTEAF

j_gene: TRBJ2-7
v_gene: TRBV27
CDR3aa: ASSLTVLASYEQY

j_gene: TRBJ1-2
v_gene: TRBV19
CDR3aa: ASTPDRGVGYGYT

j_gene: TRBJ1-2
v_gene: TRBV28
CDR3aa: ASSLPGRGNYGYT

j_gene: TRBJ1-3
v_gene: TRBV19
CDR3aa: ASSLGTGGLGNTIY

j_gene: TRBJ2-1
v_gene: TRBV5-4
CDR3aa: ASSSTSGAQNEQF

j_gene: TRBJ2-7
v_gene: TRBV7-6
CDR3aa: ASSPTSGINYEQY

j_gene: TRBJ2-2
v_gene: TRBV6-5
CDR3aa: ASKTTSGSHGELF

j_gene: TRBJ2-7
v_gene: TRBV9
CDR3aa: ASSSGQLSSYEQY

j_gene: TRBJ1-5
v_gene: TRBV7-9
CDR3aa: ASSLGGTGWHSNQPQH

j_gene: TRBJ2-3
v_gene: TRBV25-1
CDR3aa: ASSEGRYGTDTQY

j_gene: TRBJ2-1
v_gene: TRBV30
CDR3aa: AWSESSYNEQF

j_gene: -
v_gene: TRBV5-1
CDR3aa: ASSLLIPYEQY

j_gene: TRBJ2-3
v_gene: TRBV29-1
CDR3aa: SVEDVDTQY

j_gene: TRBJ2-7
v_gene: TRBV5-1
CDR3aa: ASSLVLAQSDEQY

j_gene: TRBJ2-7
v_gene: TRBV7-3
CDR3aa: ASSFGTGMPYEQY

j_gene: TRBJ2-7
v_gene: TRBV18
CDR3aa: ASSPEAAYYSYEQY

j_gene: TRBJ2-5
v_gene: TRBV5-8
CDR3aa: ASSLMVAGETQY

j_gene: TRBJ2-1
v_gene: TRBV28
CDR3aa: ASSTYRQGGYNEQF

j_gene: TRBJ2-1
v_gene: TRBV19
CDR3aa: ASRTSRASGSYNEQF

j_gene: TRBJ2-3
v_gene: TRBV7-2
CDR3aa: ASSLTGSGRDTQY

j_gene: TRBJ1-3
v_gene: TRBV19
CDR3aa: ASSTPGGERNTIY

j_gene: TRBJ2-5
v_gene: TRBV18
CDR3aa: ASSIEETQY

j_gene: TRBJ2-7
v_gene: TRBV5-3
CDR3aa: ARYYRTGAYEQY

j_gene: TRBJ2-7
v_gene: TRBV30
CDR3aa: AWSVRGSPYEQY

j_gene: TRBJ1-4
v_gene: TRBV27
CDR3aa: ASSFGAGNEKLF

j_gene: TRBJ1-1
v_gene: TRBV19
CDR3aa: ASREGRYRTEAF

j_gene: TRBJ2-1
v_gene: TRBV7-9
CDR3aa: ASSLLWGLAVAEQF

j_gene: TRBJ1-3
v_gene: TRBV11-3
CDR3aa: ASSLGVVSGNTIY

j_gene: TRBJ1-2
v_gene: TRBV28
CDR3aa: ASSPVDRDGYT

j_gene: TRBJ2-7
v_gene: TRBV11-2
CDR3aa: ASSLRTGAQTLRQY

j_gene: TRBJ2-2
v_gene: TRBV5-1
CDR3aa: ASSSLGLTGELF

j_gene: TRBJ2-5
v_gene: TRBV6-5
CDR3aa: ASSPTRTGQGEQY

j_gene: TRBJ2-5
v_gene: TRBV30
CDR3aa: AWSRAKGETQY

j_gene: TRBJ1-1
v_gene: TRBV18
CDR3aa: ASSATGGTEAF

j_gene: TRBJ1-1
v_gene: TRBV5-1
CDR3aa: ASSSGQGAINTEAF

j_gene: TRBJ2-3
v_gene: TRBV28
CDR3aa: ASSLGRGMSTDTQY

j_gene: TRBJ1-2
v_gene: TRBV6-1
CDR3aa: ASSDGTVYGYT

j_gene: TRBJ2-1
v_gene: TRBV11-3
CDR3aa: ASSLDRTGYNEQF

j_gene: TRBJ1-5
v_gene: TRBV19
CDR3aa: ASSNTGYSNQPQH

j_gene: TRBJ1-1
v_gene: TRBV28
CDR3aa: ASSFYTEAF

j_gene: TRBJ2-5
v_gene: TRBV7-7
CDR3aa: ASSLELAQKETQY